Reported below is one TCR beta chain. Membership in each cohort depended on participant-reported clinical history. This sample was included in a study of blood T cell repertoires in COVID-19. About the research overall: The study drew acute and convalescent COVID-19 samples from the United States, Italy and Spain.

Using immunoSEQ multiplex PCR, the repertoire was profiled, and TCRdb retains in-frame clones only, with some absent. Seen here are 260,000 or so clones, roughly 87% observed once, and the top ten hold just over 2.5%. The CDR3 sequence is 16 residues long. In germline, CDR1 is SGHVS, CDR2 FNYEAQ. V shed 4 bases and J 0 bases; nucleotides not matched to a gene: 5. The gene calls are TRBV7-6 and TRBJ2-7; 11 bases map to TRBD2. The sample comprised PBMCs or T cells enriched from blood (not recorded which). The receptor was derived from a woman in her 30s with acute COVID-19. The CDR3: CASSSSGLAGSYEQYF. CDR3 DNA sequence: TGTGCCAGCAGCTCTTCAGGACTAGCGGGCTCCTACGAGCAGTACTTC.